This T cell receptor (beta chain) originates from a study of identical twins (dated by TCRdb to about 2016). Study-level background: To test whether fetal clonotypes persist, this study deep-sequenced TCR alpha and beta repertoires from monozygotic twins, from unrelated adults of various ages, and from cord blood. To rule out contamination, the twin experiments were replicated at different times with different library preparation protocols.

Library preparation was by 5' RACE. These reads were obtained on an Illumina HiSeq 2000. A universal primer binding site was introduced by template switching, and a unique molecular identifier was present in the final cDNA, enabling accurate counting of TCR cDNA molecules. First-strand cDNA for TCR alpha and beta chains was synthesized from specific primers in the conserved constant-segment region. To control for contamination, each cDNA library was double barcoded with a SMART-Mk sample barcode plus Illumina barcodes. TruSeq adapter sequences, together with Illumina sample barcodes, were added in two successive PCR steps. Sequencing of the TCR alpha and beta cDNA libraries was done on the Illumina HiSeq platform using custom primers. In the paper's pipeline: MiGEC processed the raw reads to extract unique molecular identifiers, while MiXCR was used to determine the CDR3 positions. For each individual, recombination models were inferred using an EM algorithm with the repgenHMM and IGoR tools. The tcR package in R was used for shared clonotype analysis, with sharing normalized by the product of cloneset sizes. To study raw recombination free of thymic and clonal selection effects, out-of-frame nonproductive sequences were analyzed. In-frame beta chains were kept once TCRdb had trimmed the public reads at Q25 with fastp and called clones with MiXCR. Entries that share a CDR3 protein sequence are merged under the most common genes and DNA. TCRdb, not the authors, supplied the V and J calls. A total of roughly 480,000 distinct CDR3 sequences appear in this sample, 20% to 25% of them only once. 2.9% of the sample is taken by the ten largest.

This clonotype was picked up a small number of times. No antigen is known for it. It has no much larger one-base neighbor in the sample; base qualities were not kept. Every donor in the study was a healthy Caucasian. The twin cohort comprised three pairs of female monozygotic twins, all aged about 18 to 30 years. Positive isolation kits from Invitrogen were used to isolate the CD4+ and CD8+ T cell populations. V gives up 5 bases and J gives up 8 bases, and the segment between their germline ends measures 23 bases. From the cysteine up to the phenylalanine, the CDR3 has a length of 15 residues. Left in the record is the CDR3 DNA by itself, 45 bases read in frame from the first base. Based on the germline V gene (reference sequence), the CDR1 and CDR2 sequences are DFQATT and SNEGSKA. Results and caveats for the whole study, not just this receptor: Abundant cord blood beta clonotypes had fewer insertions, young adult naive repertoires showed a similar but weaker trend, and memory repertoires showed no such trend. In beta out-of-frame sequences, excess twin sharing was weaker, because having fewer shared sequences lowered the signal-to-noise ratio. Because the same donors could not be followed over many years, conclusions were based on cross-sectional statistical analysis. Invariant T cells such as MAIT and iNKT could partly confound zero-insertion analyses, although diverse VJ usage argued against such confounding for most clonotypes. Compared with coincidental sharing between unrelated individuals, out-of-frame TCR alpha sequences shared between twins showed an excess of sequences with low generation probability. In monozygotic twins, out-of-frame TCR alpha sharing was systematically underestimated by recombination models, although the models agreed with sharing between unrelated individuals.

This sample was also put to use in a study of T cells expressing NK-cell markers. The second study's paper adds: Fewer than ten donors provided sorted CD3+CD56+NKG2C+, CD3+CD56+NKG2C- and CD3+CD56-NKG2C+ T-cell subsets, whose TCR beta-chain repertoires were profiled. Among the eight sequenced donors, seven were HCMV-seropositive and one was HCMV-seronegative. In several experiments an anti-gammadeltaTCR antibody was added to restrict sorting to alphabetaTCR-expressing T cells. In five to seven donors, the dominant CD3+CD56+NKG2C+ clonotypes were found to rank among the top 10 CD8+ clonotypes and to make up about 1.0-7.5% of CD8+ T cells. Those dominant clonotypes were again the most abundant among CD3+CD56-NKG2C+ cells in a handful of donors, at roughly 28.3-60.1%. Whether the expanded NKG2C-expressing T cell clones were specific for HCMV antigens remained unclear. Randomly selected healthy volunteers, three men and five women, were used as the eight sequenced donors. A commercial ELISA kit detecting HCMV-specific IgG in serum was used to determine HCMV serostatus. MIGEC handled demultiplexing of the reads and grouping by UMI, while MiTCR was used to assemble and quantify clonotypes. Only TCR cDNA sequences supported by at least two reads were kept to exclude erroneous sequences. The tcR package was used for downstream repertoire analysis, and clonotypes were matched across fractions by CDR3 nucleotide sequence plus V segment. VDJmatch was used to annotate antigen specificity against VDJdb, with one amino acid substitution allowed in CDR3.

The sample consisted of CD4+ T cells sorted from blood. This chain is built from TRBV20-1 and TRBJ2-3; the best D guess is TRBD1, with 6 bases matching. The clonotype originates from a woman aged 18-29 years in good health. The CDR3 region: CSAPRTGSEGGTQYF. The DNA sequence follows: TGCAGTGCTCCCCGCACTGGGAGCGAAGGGGGTACGCAGTATTTT.